The 11 T cell receptor beta chains in this list originate from one sample, sequenced in a study of blood T cell repertoires in COVID-19 (TCRdb year 2020). To prepare the library, the immunoSEQ multiplex PCR assay was applied. TCRdb took this table from immuneACCESS and kept in-frame rearrangements with V and J called. Such tables lack part of the clones; where checked against another copy, unresolved V genes explain under half of the gap, and the rest is unexplained. This sample comprises 290,000 or so clones, around 89% of them detected only once. The biggest ten clones account for 3.5% to 4.5% of the sample. Sequences were obtained from PBMCs or T cells enriched from blood (not recorded which). The receptors shown here come from a woman under 30 with acute COVID-19.

The chain employs TRBV19 and TRBJ2-1, with 8 bases that match TRBD1. This CDR3 is 18 amino acids long. V shed 7 bases and J 4 bases; nucleotides not matched to a gene: 18. From germline, CDR1 is LNHDA and CDR2 SQIVND (reference sequence). CDR3 protein: CASTRTPPGQGRYNEQFF. CDR3 DNA: TGTGCCAGTACCCGTACCCCTCCTGGACAGGGACGATACAATGAGCAGTTCTTC.

This clone was seen once. V and J are TRBV21-1 and TRBJ1-5; TRBD1, the D gene given by the table, was not confirmed from the DNA. TRBV21-1 is marked as a pseudogene. The CDR3 runs 15 residues. The CDR3: CASSQDRVSNQPQHF. CDR3 DNA sequence: TGTGCCAGCAGCCAGGACAGGGTAAGCAATCAGCCCCAGCATTTT.

CDR3 amino acids: CASSRTGNYGYTF. The CDR3 bases are TGTGCCAGCAGTCGGACAGGGAACTATGGCTACACCTTC. The chain links TRBV21-1 to TRBJ1-2; the listed D gene, TRBD1, was not tested against the DNA. TRBV21-1 is labeled a pseudogene. CDR3 length: 13 amino acids.

The genes are TRBV7-9 and TRBJ1-1; D unclear. The V end was cut by 5 bases, the J end by 1 base, with 8 bases between. Per the germline V gene, CDR1 is SEHNR and CDR2 is FQNEAQ (reference sequence). The CDR3 length is 13 residues. The CDR3 sequence is CASSPTANTEAFF. The CDR3 nucleotides are TGTGCCAGCAGCCCCACAGCGAACACTGAAGCTTTCTTT.

In its sample, this clone was seen once. The chain combines TRBV19 with TRBJ2-3, with D maybe TRBD2 (5 bases). Germline lookup yields CDR1 LNHDA and CDR2 SQIVND (reference sequence). The V and J ends lost 10 bases and 1 base respectively, with 12 bases between them. The CDR3 totals 13 residues. Here the CDR3 DNA reads TGTGCCACGTCCGAGAGGGGCACAGATACGCAGTATTTT. Translating it yields CATSERGTDTQYF.

The genes are TRBV5-1 and TRBJ2-2; D might be TRBD2 (5 bases). The germline CDR1 and CDR2 sequences are SGHRS and YFSETQ. V was shortened by 0 bases and J by 1 base, with 10 bases between the two germline ends. The CDR3 is 16 amino acids. CDR3 amino acids: CASSLVPGMNTGELFF. Written as DNA, the CDR3 is TGCGCCAGCAGCTTGGTTCCCGGGATGAACACCGGGGAGCTGTTTTTT.

The J gene is TRBJ1-2, the V gene TRBV2, with TRBD1 as a possible D gene (6 bases). Between the trimmed V and J ends, which lost 10 bases and 4 bases, there was a span of 19 bases. The CDR3 is 14 residues long. The germline CDR1 and CDR2 sequences are SNHLY and FYNNEI. CDR3: CATTGLRTSYGYTF. The CDR3 DNA reads TGTGCCACTACAGGGCTTAGGACTAGCTATGGCTACACCTTC. Full variable domain (remainder filled in from reference TRBV2 and TRBJ1-2): EPEVTQTPSHQVTQMGQEVILRCVPISNHLYFYWYRQILGQKVEFLVSFYNNEISEKSEIFDDQFSVERPDGSNFTLKIRSTKLEDSAMYFCATTGLRTSYGYTFGSGTRLTVV.

The chain links TRBV7-9 to TRBJ1-3; 9 bases are a match to TRBD1. V lost 2 bases, J lost 4 bases, and 6 bases stayed unmatched. This CDR3 comprises 16 residues. CDR1 and CDR2 (germline): SEHNR, FQNEAQ (reference sequence). The CDR3 sequence: CASSLIRTGAGNTIYF. The CDR3 nucleotides are TGTGCCAGCAGCTTAATCCGGACAGGGGCCGGAAACACCATATATTTT.

This chain joins TRBV11-3 and TRBJ2-7; 7 bases fit TRBD1. Germline assignment: CDR1 SGHNT and CDR2 YENEEA. CDR3 length equals 13 residues. Trimming removed 6 bases from V and 0 bases from J; junction bases left unmatched: 2. The CDR3 protein is CASSTGDSYEQYF. The CDR3 bases are TGTGCCAGCAGTACAGGGGACTCCTACGAGCAGTACTTC.

This chain connects TRBV28 to TRBJ2-3, with 9 bases lining up with TRBD2. Trimming at V came to 4 bases and at J to 6 bases, leaving 11 bases not matched to a gene. Looked up from germline, CDR1 is MDHEN and CDR2 is SYDVKM. The CDR3 is 16 residues long. The CDR3 coding sequence is TGTGCCAGCAGTTCTTGGCGCGGGAGGGCCTCCGATACGCAGTATTTT. Translated, it gives CASSSWRGRASDTQYF.

The V and J genes are TRBV19 and TRBJ2-1, with no clear D. Trimming took 3 bases from V and 0 from J, leaving 6 bases between them. The CDR3 is made up of 14 amino acids. Germline V gene lookup returns CDR1 LNHDA and CDR2 SQIVND (reference sequence). The CDR3 here is CASSIPGSYNEQFF. The CDR3 DNA reads TGTGCCAGTAGTATCCCCGGCTCCTACAATGAGCAGTTCTTC.